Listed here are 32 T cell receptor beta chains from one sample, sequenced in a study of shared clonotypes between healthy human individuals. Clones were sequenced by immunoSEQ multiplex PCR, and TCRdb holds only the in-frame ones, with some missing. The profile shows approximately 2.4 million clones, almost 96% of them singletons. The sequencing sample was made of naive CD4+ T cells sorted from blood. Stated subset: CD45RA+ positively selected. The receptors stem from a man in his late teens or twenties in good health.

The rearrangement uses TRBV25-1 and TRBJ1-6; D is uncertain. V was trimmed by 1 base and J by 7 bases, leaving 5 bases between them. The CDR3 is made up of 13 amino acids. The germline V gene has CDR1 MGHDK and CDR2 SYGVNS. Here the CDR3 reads CASSEFPNSPLHF. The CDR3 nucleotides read TGTGCCAGCAGTGAATTCCCGAATTCACCCCTCCACTTT. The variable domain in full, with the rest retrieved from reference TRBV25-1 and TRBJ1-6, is EADIYQTPRYLVIGTGKKITLECSQTMGHDKMYWYQQDPGMELHLIHYSYGVNSTEKGDLSSESTVSRIRTEHFPLTLESARPSHTSQYLCASSEFPNSPLHFGNGTRLTVT.

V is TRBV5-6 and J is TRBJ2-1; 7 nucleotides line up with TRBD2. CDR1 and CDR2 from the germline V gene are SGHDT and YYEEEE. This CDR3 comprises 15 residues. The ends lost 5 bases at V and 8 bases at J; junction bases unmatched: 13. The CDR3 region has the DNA TGTGCCAGCAGTAGTCTCGCGGGAGTGCCCGATGAGCAGTTCTTC. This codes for CASSSLAGVPDEQFF. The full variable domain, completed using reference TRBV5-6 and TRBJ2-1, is DAGVTQSPTHLIKTRGQQVTLRCSPKSGHDTVSWYQQALGQGPQFIFQYYEEEERQRGNFPDRFSGHQFPNYSSELNVNALLLGDSALYLCASSSLAGVPDEQFFGPGTRLTVL.

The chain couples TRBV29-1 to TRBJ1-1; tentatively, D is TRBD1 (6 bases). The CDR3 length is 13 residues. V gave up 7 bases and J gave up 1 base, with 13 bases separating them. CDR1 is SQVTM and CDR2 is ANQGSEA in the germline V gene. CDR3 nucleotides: TGCAGCGGGATCCAGGGACAGAACACTGAAGCTTTCTTT. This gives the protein CSGIQGQNTEAFF.

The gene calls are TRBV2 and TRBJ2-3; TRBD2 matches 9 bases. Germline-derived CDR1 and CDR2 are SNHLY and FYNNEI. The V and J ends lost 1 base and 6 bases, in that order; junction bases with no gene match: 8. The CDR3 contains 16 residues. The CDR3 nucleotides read TGTGCCAGCAGTGAAGGCGGGAGGGCCCGGGCTGATACGCAGTATTTT. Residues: CASSEGGRARADTQYF. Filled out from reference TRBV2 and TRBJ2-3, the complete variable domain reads EPEVTQTPSHQVTQMGQEVILRCVPISNHLYFYWYRQILGQKVEFLVSFYNNEISEKSEIFDDQFSVERPDGSNFTLKIRSTKLEDSAMYFCASSEGGRARADTQYFGPGTRLTVL.

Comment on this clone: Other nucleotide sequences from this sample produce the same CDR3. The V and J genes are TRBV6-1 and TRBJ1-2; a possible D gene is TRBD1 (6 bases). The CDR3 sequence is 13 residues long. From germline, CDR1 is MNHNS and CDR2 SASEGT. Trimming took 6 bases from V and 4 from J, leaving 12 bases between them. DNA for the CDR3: TGTGCCAGCAGGCCGGGGGGGCCCTATGGCTACACCTTC. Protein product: CASRPGGPYGYTF.

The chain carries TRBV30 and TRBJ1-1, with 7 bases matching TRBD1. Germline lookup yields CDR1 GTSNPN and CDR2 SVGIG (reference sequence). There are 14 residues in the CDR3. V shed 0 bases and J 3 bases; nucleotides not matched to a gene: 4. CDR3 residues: CAWSVGTAYTEAFF. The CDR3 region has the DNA TGTGCCTGGAGTGTGGGGACAGCATACACTGAAGCTTTCTTT.

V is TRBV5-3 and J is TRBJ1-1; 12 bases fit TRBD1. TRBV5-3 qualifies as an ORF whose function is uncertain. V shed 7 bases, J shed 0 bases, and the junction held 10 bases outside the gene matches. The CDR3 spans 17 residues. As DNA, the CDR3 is TGTGCCAGACACCACCAGGGACAGGGGGCGGTGAACACTGAAGCTTTCTTT. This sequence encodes CARHHQGQGAVNTEAFF.

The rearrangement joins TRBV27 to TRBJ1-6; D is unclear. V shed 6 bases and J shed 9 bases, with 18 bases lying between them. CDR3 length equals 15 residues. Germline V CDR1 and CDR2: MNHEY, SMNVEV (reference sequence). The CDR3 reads CASSQLLGLSSPLHF. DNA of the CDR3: TGTGCCAGCAGCCAGCTGTTAGGCCTAAGTTCACCCCTCCACTTT.

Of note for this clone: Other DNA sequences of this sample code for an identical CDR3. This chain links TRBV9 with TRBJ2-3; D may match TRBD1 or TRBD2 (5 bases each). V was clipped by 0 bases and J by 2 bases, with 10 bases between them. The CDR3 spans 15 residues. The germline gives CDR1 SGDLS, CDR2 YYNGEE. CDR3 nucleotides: TGTGCCAGCAGCGTAGCTGGGGGATCCACAGATACGCAGTATTTT. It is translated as CASSVAGGSTDTQYF.

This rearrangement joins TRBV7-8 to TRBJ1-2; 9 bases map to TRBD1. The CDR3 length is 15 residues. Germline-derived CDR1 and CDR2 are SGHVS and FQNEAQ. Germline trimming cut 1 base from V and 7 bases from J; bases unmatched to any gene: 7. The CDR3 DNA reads TGTGCCAGCAGCTTAGATCGGGACAGGGCAGCTGGCTACACCTTC. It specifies CASSLDRDRAAGYTF. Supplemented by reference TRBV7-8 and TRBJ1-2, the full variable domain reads GAGVSQSPRYKVAKRGQDVALRCDPISGHVSLFWYQQALGQGPEFLTYFQNEAQLDKSGLPSDRFFAERPEGSVSTLKIQRTQQEDSAVYLCASSLDRDRAAGYTFGSGTRLTVV.

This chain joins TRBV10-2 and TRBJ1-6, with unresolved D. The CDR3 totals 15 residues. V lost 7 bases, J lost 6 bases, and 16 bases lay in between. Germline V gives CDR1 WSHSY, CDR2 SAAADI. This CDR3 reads CASMTDFFGNSPLHF. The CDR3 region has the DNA TGCGCCAGCATGACGGACTTCTTTGGTAATTCACCCCTCCACTTT.

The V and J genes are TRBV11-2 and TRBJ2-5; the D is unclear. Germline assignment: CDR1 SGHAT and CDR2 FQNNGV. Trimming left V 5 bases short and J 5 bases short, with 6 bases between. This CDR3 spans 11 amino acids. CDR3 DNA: TGTGCCAGCAGCCAAATGGAGACCCAGTACTTC. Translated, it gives CASSQMETQYF.

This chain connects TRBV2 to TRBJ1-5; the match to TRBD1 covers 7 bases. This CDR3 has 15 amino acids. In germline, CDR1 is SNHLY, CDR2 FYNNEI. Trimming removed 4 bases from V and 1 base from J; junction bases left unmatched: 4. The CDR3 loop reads CASSVTGSSNQPQHF. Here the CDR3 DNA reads TGTGCCAGCAGTGTGACAGGGTCCAGCAATCAGCCCCAGCATTTT.

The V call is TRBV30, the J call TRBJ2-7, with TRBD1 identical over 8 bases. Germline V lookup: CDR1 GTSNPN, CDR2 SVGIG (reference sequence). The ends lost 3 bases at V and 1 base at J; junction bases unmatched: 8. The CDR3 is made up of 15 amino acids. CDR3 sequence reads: CAWRAKGQASYEQYF. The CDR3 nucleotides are TGTGCCTGGAGGGCGAAGGGACAGGCGTCCTACGAGCAGTACTTC.

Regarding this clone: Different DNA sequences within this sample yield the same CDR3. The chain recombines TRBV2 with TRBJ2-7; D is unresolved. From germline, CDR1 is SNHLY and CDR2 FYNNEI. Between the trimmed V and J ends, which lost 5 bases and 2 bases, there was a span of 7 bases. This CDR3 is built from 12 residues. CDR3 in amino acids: CASSSQAYEQYF. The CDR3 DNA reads TGTGCCAGCAGTAGCCAAGCCTACGAGCAGTACTTC.

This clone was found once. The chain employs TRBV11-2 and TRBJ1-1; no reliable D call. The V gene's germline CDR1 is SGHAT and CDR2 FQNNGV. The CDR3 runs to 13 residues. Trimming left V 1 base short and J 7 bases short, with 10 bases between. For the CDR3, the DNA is TGTGCCAGCAGCTTAGCCCCCGGAGGTGAAGCTTTCTTT. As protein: CASSLAPGGEAFF.

CDR3 nucleotides: TGCGCCAGCAGCCGCTCCGGCGCCCAAGAGACCCAGTACTTC. Protein sequence: CASSRSGAQETQYF. The genes are TRBV5-1 and TRBJ2-5; no definite D call. V dropped 4 bases and J dropped 1 base, with 11 bases sitting between them. This CDR3 has 14 residues. CDR1 is SGHRS and CDR2 is YFSETQ in the germline V gene. Together with reference TRBV5-1 and TRBJ2-5, the CDR3 gives the full variable domain: KAGVTQTPRYLIKTRGQQVTLSCSPISGHRSVSWYQQTPGQGLQFLFEYFSETQRNKGNFPGRFSGRQFSNSRSEMNVSTLELGDSALYLCASSRSGAQETQYFGPGTRLLVL.

The CDR3 DNA follows: TGTGCCAGTAGTATAGGGGAAGTAGGCAGCTACGAGCAGTACTTC. Amino acids: CASSIGEVGSYEQYF. This chain connects TRBV19 to TRBJ2-7; D gene uncertain. Germline V CDR1 and CDR2: LNHDA, SQIVND (reference sequence). The CDR3 spans 15 residues. Between the trimmed V and J ends, which lost 1 base and 3 bases, there was a span of 13 bases.

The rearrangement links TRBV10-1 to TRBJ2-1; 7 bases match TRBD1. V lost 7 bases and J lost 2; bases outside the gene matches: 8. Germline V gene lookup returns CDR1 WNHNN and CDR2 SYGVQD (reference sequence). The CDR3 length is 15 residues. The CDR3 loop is CASTKRQGAYNEQFF. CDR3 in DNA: TGCGCCAGCACCAAGAGGCAGGGGGCCTACAATGAGCAGTTCTTC.

The CDR3 spells CAWAGLYGYEQYF. The CDR3 DNA is TGTGCCTGGGCGGGACTCTACGGCTACGAGCAGTACTTC. The V gene is TRBV30, the J gene TRBJ2-7; a weak D match, TRBD2 (6 bases). CDR3 length: 13 residues. The V end lost 5 bases, the J end lost 3 bases, and 14 bases lay between the germline ends. Germline loops: CDR1 GTSNPN, CDR2 SVGIG (reference sequence).

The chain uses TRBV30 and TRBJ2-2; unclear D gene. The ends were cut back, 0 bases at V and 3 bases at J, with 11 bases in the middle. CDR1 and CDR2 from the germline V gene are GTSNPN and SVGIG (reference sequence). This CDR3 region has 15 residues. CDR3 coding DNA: TGTGCCTGGAGTGTAGCGACACGGGACACCGGGGAGCTGTTTTTT. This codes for CAWSVATRDTGELFF.

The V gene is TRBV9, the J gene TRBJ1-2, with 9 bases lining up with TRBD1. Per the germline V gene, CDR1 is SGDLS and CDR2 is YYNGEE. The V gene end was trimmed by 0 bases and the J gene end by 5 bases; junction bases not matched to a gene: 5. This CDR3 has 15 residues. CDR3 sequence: CASSVGDRVEYGYTF. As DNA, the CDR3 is TGTGCCAGCAGCGTAGGGGACAGGGTGGAATATGGCTACACCTTC.

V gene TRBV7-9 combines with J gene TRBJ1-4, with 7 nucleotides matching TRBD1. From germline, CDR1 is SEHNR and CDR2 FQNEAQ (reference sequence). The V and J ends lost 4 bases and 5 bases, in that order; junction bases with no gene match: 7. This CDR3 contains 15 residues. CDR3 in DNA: TGTGCCAGCAGCTCCTGGGACAGCTTAAATGAAAAACTGTTTTTT. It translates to CASSSWDSLNEKLFF. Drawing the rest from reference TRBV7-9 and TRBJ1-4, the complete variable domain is DTGVSQNPRHKITKRGQNVTFRCDPISEHNRLYWYRQTLGQGPEFLTYFQNEAQLEKSRLLSDRFSAERPKGSFSTLEIQRTEQGDSAMYLCASSSWDSLNEKLFFGSGTQLSVL.

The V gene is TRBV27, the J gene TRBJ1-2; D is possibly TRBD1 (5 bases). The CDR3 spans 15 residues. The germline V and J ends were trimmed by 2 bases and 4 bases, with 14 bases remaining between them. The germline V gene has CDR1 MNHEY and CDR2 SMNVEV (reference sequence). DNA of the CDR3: TGTGCCAGCAGTTTAGGTGCCTCGGGGGGCTATGGCTACACCTTC. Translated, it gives CASSLGASGGYGYTF.

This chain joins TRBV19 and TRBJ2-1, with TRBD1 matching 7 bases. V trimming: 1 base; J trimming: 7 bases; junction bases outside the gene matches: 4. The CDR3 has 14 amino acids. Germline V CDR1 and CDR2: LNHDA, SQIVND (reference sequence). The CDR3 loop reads CASSIAGRGNEQFF. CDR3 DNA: TGTGCCAGTAGTATAGCAGGCAGGGGGAATGAGCAGTTCTTC.

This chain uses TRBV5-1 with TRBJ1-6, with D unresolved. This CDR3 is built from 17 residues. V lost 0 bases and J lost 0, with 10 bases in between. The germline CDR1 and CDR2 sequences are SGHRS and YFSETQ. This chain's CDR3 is CASSLDVVGSYNSPLHF. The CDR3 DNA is TGCGCCAGCAGCTTGGACGTAGTTGGCTCCTATAATTCACCCCTCCACTTT.

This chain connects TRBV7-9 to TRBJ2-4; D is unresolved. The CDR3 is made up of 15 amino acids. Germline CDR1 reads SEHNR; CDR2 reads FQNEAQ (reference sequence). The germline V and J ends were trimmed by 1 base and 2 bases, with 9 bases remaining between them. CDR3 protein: CASSLDLETKNIQYF. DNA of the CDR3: TGTGCCAGCAGCTTAGACTTGGAAACCAAAAACATTCAGTACTTC.

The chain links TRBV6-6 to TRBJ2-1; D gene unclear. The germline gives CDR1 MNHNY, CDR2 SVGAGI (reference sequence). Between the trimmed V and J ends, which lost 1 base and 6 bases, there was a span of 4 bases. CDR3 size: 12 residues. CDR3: CASSYWSNEQFF. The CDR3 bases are TGTGCCAGCAGTTACTGGAGCAATGAGCAGTTCTTC.

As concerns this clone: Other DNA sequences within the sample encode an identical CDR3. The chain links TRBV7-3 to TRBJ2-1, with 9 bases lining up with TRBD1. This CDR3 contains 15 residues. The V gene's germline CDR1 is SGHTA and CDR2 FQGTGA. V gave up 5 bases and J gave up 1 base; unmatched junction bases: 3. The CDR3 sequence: CASSLDRGSYNEQFF. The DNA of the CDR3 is TGTGCCAGCAGCCTGGACAGGGGATCCTACAATGAGCAGTTCTTC.

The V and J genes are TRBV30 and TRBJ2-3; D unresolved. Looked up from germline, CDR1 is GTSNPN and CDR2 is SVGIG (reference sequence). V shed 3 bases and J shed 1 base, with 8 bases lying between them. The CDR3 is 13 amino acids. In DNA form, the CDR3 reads TGTGCCTGGAGCCCTATGGGCACAGATACGCAGTATTTT. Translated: CAWSPMGTDTQYF.

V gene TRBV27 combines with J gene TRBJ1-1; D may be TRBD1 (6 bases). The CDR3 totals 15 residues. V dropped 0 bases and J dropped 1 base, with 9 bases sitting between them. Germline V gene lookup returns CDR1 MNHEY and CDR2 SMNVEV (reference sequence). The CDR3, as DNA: TGTGCCAGCAGTTTATCGGGGGGGCCGAACACTGAAGCTTTCTTT. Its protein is CASSLSGGPNTEAFF.

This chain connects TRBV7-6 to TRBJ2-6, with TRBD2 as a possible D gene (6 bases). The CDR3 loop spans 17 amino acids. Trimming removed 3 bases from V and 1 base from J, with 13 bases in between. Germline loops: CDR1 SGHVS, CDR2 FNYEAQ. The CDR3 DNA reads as TGTGCCAGCAGCTTGATCGCTGGGGGGTCTGGGGCCAACGTCCTGACTTTC. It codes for CASSLIAGGSGANVLTF.